Detailed here is one T cell receptor beta chain. These donors counted as nominally healthy when sampled, but unrecorded immune exposures were likely. The sample comes from a study of cytomegalovirus exposure and HLA in healthy donors. This CDR3 is 16 amino acids long. V lost 2 bases to trimming and J lost 1 base, with 15 bases between them. Germline CDR1 and CDR2: SGHRS and YFSETQ. The PCR was carried out with 60 Vbeta primers and 13 Jbeta primers. Method: immunoSEQ multiplex PCR; TCRdb's copy keeps in-frame clones and lacks some. The data contain about 140,000 clones, 66% of them singletons. Sequenced sample: PBMCs. V is TRBV5-1 and J is TRBJ1-1; D perhaps matches TRBD1 (5 bases). The receptor was isolated from a woman aged 60-75 years in good health and CMV-seronegative. The CDR3 nucleotides read TGCGCCAGCAGCTTTGTGGGGGGGGGAGGGAACACTGAAGCTTTCTTT. Translating it yields CASSFVGGGGNTEAFF.